This TCR beta chain was observed in a study of shared clonotypes between healthy human individuals. Across the study: Plates per donor: three CD4 naive, three CD4 memory, two CD8 naive, one CD8 memory. Study-level results: Only blood underwent sampling, and tissue repertoires likely differ.

Produced via immunoSEQ multiplex PCR; TCRdb's table is partial and in-frame only. The sample carries more than 900,000 clones, around 78% recorded once. The germline gives CDR1 SGHAT, CDR2 FQNNGV. Trimming took 1 base from V and 6 from J; bases not matched to a gene: 16. The CDR3 is 18 residues long. Comments on this clone: Its specificity is unknown.

Each donor was a Caucasian adult residing in Nashville, Tennessee. This chain uses TRBV11-2 with TRBJ2-7; 9 nucleotides match TRBD2. The sample comprised memory CD4+ T cells from PBMCs. As for subset: CD45RA-negative fraction. The TCR sequence derives from a man younger than 35 in good health. Some clones in this sample may be carry-over from other donors' samples. The CDR3, as DNA: TGTGCCAGCAGCTTAGTTTTGAGGGTGACGCGGGAGGGGTTCGAGCAGTACTTC. Translated, it gives CASSLVLRVTREGFEQYF.